The 32 T cell receptor beta chains in this list originate from one sample, sequenced in a study of shared T cell receptors in the human thymus. Sequencing used immunoSEQ multiplex PCR; TCRdb keeps in-frame clones, though not all of them. The sample consists of hundreds of thousands of clones, approximately 87% of them appearing once. The sample also formed part of further work on human thymus T cells.

The specimen sequenced was thymocytes. Source of these receptors: a boy younger than two with a congenital heart defect.

The V gene is TRBV27, the J gene TRBJ2-6; D ambiguous. From germline, CDR1 is MNHEY and CDR2 SMNVEV (reference sequence). The CDR3 is 13 residues long. V lost 6 bases and J 1 base, leaving 4 bases between the germline ends. The CDR3 is CASSPSGANVLTF. The CDR3 nucleotides read TGTGCCAGCAGCCCGTCTGGGGCCAACGTCCTGACTTTC.

This clone showed up just once. V usage is TRBV19 and J usage is TRBJ2-3, with TRBD1 matching 7 bases. The V gene's germline CDR1 is LNHDA and CDR2 SQIVND (reference sequence). The CDR3 consists of 16 residues. The ends lost 2 bases at V and 2 bases at J; junction bases unmatched: 7. CDR3 bases: TGTGCCAGTAGTATAAGGGGGCGGCGGTCCACAGATACGCAGTATTTT. Amino acid sequence: CASSIRGRRSTDTQYF.

V is TRBV5-1 and J is TRBJ2-7; 7 nucleotides agree with TRBD1. The CDR3 loop spans 14 amino acids. After removal of 1 base from V and 7 bases from J, the junction contained 8 bases not matched to a gene. Germline CDR1 is SGHRS and CDR2 is YFSETQ. The CDR3 bases are TGCGCCAGCAGCTTGAGGCCTAGGGGGCGGGAGCAGTACTTC. It encodes CASSLRPRGREQYF.

V is TRBV12-2 and J is TRBJ2-7; the D call TRBD2 from the table was never checked on the DNA. TRBV12-2 is described as a pseudogene. The CDR3 loop spans 16 amino acids. CDR3 in amino acids: CASRPPSGRPDYEQYF. CDR3 nucleotide sequence: TGTGCAAGTCGCCCCCCTAGCGGGAGGCCGGACTACGAGCAGTACTTC.

The genes are TRBV27 and TRBJ1-5; D is perhaps TRBD1 (6 bases). From germline, CDR1 is MNHEY and CDR2 SMNVEV (reference sequence). The CDR3 has 14 residues. V lost 2 bases and J lost 7, with 12 bases in between. The CDR3 sequence is CASSLGRGGQPQHF. CDR3 DNA: TGTGCCAGCAGTTTAGGTAGAGGGGGACAGCCCCAGCATTTT.

The chain carries TRBV14 and TRBJ1-1; the D gene is possibly TRBD1 (5 bases). Per the germline V gene, CDR1 is SGHDN and CDR2 is FVKESK. This CDR3 has 15 residues. Deletions cut 1 base from V and 1 base from J, with 10 bases between. The CDR3 DNA reads TGTGCCAGCAGCCAAGGACAGCCTACGAACACTGAAGCTTTCTTT. This encodes CASSQGQPTNTEAFF.

The V call is TRBV4-3, the J call TRBJ2-7; the D gene is possibly TRBD1 (5 bases). Germline loops: CDR1 LGHNA, CDR2 YSLEER. This CDR3 is 15 amino acids long. The V end was cut by 2 bases, the J end by 0 bases, with 11 bases between. This chain's CDR3 is CASSQYDSSSYEQYF. The CDR3 nucleotides are TGCGCCAGCAGCCAATACGACAGCAGCTCCTACGAGCAGTACTTC.

V is TRBV6-5 and J is TRBJ1-2, with TRBD1 matching 9 bases. Germline CDR1 is MNHEY and CDR2 is SVGAGI. This CDR3 has 14 amino acids. The V and J ends lost 5 bases and 8 bases, in that order; junction bases with no gene match: 9. CDR3 residues: CASSTRTGVGGYTF. In DNA, the CDR3 is TGTGCCAGCAGTACCCGGACAGGGGTCGGGGGCTACACCTTC.

V usage is TRBV6-1 and J usage is TRBJ2-2, with D perhaps TRBD2 (5 bases). Trimming shortened V by 2 bases and J by 6 bases, and 10 bases separated the two germline ends. Germline CDR1 MNHNS, CDR2 SASEGT. The CDR3 totals 14 residues. CDR3 amino acids: CASSEQPGSGELFF. The CDR3 nucleotides are TGTGCCAGCAGTGAACAGCCGGGATCCGGGGAGCTGTTTTTT.

The chain uses TRBV29-1 and TRBJ2-7; D is perhaps TRBD1 (6 bases). V dropped 7 bases and J dropped 5 bases, with 15 bases sitting between them. The V gene's germline CDR1 is SQVTM and CDR2 ANQGSEA. The length of the CDR3 is 12 residues. The CDR3 sequence: CSAPGSGDEQYF. In DNA, the CDR3 is TGCAGCGCACCTGGATCAGGGGACGAGCAGTACTTC.

This chain joins TRBV27 and TRBJ2-7; 9 nucleotides line up with TRBD2. CDR1 and CDR2 from the germline V gene are MNHEY and SMNVEV (reference sequence). V was pared by 4 bases and J by 2 bases, with 12 bases of the junction left unmatched. The CDR3 sequence is 17 residues long. The CDR3, as DNA: TGTGCCAGCAGTTCTTTGCTAGCGGGACCTTCTACCTACGAGCAGTACTTC. Amino acid sequence: CASSSLLAGPSTYEQYF.

The chain is built from TRBV27 and TRBJ2-1; 7 bases map to TRBD2. V dropped 5 bases and J dropped 7; count of bases not matched to a gene: 17. The CDR3 extends over 17 amino acids. CDR1 is MNHEY and CDR2 is SMNVEV in the germline V gene (reference sequence). CDR3 sequence reads: CASSRLGLAAFGNEQFF. The CDR3 nucleotides are TGTGCCAGCAGTCGGCTGGGCCTAGCGGCATTTGGGAATGAGCAGTTCTTC.

V usage is TRBV5-1 and J usage is TRBJ1-1; unclear D gene. V lost 0 bases and J 1 base, leaving 4 bases between the germline ends. The CDR3 extends over 13 amino acids. Looked up from germline, CDR1 is SGHRS and CDR2 is YFSETQ. The CDR3 loop reads CASSLAGNTEAFF. Written as DNA, the CDR3 is TGCGCCAGCAGCTTGGCAGGGAACACTGAAGCTTTCTTT.

The rearrangement uses TRBV6-4 and TRBJ2-3; a possible D gene is TRBD2 (6 bases). Trimming shortened V by 6 bases and J by 3 bases, and 16 bases separated the two germline ends. CDR1 is MRHNA, CDR2 SNTAGT, per germline. The length of the CDR3 is 15 residues. CDR3 bases: TGTGCCAGCAGCTCGGGTCTAGCGAGGACAGATACGCAGTATTTT. The encoded protein is CASSSGLARTDTQYF.

CDR3 bases: TGTGCCAGCAGTTTCGGGGGGGGTGGCTACACCTTC. It is translated as CASSFGGGGYTF. The V call is TRBV28, the J call TRBJ1-2, with D perhaps TRBD1 (5 bases). The CDR3 spans 12 residues. Germline lookup yields CDR1 MDHEN and CDR2 SYDVKM. Trimming shortened V by 3 bases and J by 7 bases, and 9 bases separated the two germline ends.

CDR3 amino acids: CSATHRDTQYF. The CDR3 coding sequence is TGCAGTGCCACCCATCGGGATACGCAGTATTTT. The V call is TRBV20-1, the J call TRBJ2-3; no definite D call. V lost 6 bases to trimming and J lost 6 bases, with 10 bases between them. Germline V gives CDR1 DFQATT, CDR2 SNEGSKA (reference sequence). There are 11 residues in the CDR3.

The chain recombines TRBV28 with TRBJ2-3; D is undetermined. Per the germline V gene, CDR1 is MDHEN and CDR2 is SYDVKM. V dropped 5 bases and J dropped 5 bases, with 11 bases sitting between them. The CDR3 spans 13 residues. For the CDR3, the DNA is TGTGCCAGCAGTGTCCTATTAGAAGATACGCAGTATTTT. Its protein product is CASSVLLEDTQYF.

A single count supports this clone. V is TRBV27 and J is TRBJ2-7, with D perhaps TRBD2 (5 bases). Germline V gene data show CDR1 as MNHEY and CDR2 as SMNVEV (reference sequence). This CDR3 comprises 13 residues. Trimming left V 0 bases short and J 7 bases short, with 10 bases between. As DNA, the CDR3 is TGTGCCAGCAGTTTATCCCCAACGGGGGAGCAGTACTTC. Translated, it gives CASSLSPTGEQYF.

The genes are TRBV2 and TRBJ2-3, with TRBD2 identical over 8 bases. This CDR3 is 16 amino acids long. Germline CDR1 is SNHLY and CDR2 is FYNNEI. With V trimmed by 6 bases and J by 4 bases, 12 bases remained unmatched. The CDR3 bases are TGTGCCAGCAGCGCCCTCGTACGGGAGGGCCCAGATACGCAGTATTTT. Protein sequence: CASSALVREGPDTQYF.

The chain is built from TRBV5-4 and TRBJ2-3, with TRBD2 as a possible D gene (5 bases). The CDR3 extends over 14 amino acids. Trimming took 5 bases from V and 3 from J, leaving 13 bases between them. Germline CDR1 reads SGHNT; CDR2 reads YYREEE (reference sequence). CDR3 nucleotide sequence: TGTGCCAGCAGTACAAGGGAGAAAACAGATACGCAGTATTTT. Translating gives CASSTREKTDTQYF.

CDR3 amino acids: CASSQGLAGVGYEQYF. As DNA, the CDR3 is TGTGCCAGCAGTCAGGGACTAGCGGGAGTAGGCTACGAGCAGTACTTC. V and J are TRBV11-3 and TRBJ2-7, with 14 bases lining up with TRBD2. The CDR3 has 16 residues. After removal of 6 bases from V and 3 bases from J, the junction contained 7 bases not matched to a gene. Germline CDR1 reads SGHNT; CDR2 reads YENEEA. The full variable domain, with the rest looked up from reference TRBV11-3 and TRBJ2-7, is EAGVVQSPRYKIIEKKQPVAFWCNPISGHNTLYWYLQNLGQGPELLIRYENEEAVDDSQLPKDRFSAERLKGVDSTLKIQPAELGDSAVYLCASSQGLAGVGYEQYFGPGTRLTVT.

This sequence joins TRBV27 and TRBJ2-2; 8 positions match TRBD1. This CDR3 spans 15 amino acids. Germline CDR1 reads MNHEY; CDR2 reads SMNVEV (reference sequence). The ends lost 4 bases at V and 7 bases at J; junction bases unmatched: 8. The CDR3 nucleotides are TGTGCCAGCAGTTCAACAGGGGGTGGCGGCGGGGAGCTGTTTTTT. Its protein is CASSSTGGGGGELFF.

This chain connects TRBV11-2 to TRBJ1-3; D is uncertain. Trimming took off 5 bases at V and 4 bases at J, with 9 bases between the two ends. CDR1 is SGHAT and CDR2 is FQNNGV in the germline V gene. This CDR3 is built from 13 residues. The CDR3 sequence: CASSRGTGNTIYF. The DNA for the CDR3 is TGTGCCAGCAGCCGGGGTACCGGAAACACCATATATTTT.

This clone was seen more than once but under ten times. The chain couples TRBV28 to TRBJ1-4, with no clear D. CDR1 and CDR2 (germline): MDHEN, SYDVKM. V shed 6 bases and J shed 6 bases, with 5 bases lying between them. The CDR3 consists of 11 residues. CDR3 region: CASRYHEKLFF. CDR3 in DNA: TGTGCCAGCAGGTATCATGAAAAACTGTTTTTT. Complete variable domain (other parts from reference TRBV28 and TRBJ1-4): DVKVTQSSRYLVKRTGEKVFLECVQDMDHENMFWYRQDPGLGLRLIYFSYDVKMKEKGDIPEGYSVSREKKERFSLILESASTNQTSMYLCASRYHEKLFFGSGTQLSVL.

This sequence joins TRBV9 and TRBJ1-1, with 9 bases that match TRBD1. This CDR3 has 14 residues. V lost 4 bases to trimming and J lost 3 bases; unmatched junction nucleotides: 4. Germline V CDR1 and CDR2: SGDLS, YYNGEE. The CDR3 loop reads CASSSQGADTEAFF. The CDR3, as DNA: TGTGCCAGCAGCTCACAGGGGGCCGACACTGAAGCTTTCTTT.

V and J are TRBV4-1 and TRBJ1-2; TRBD1 matches at 8 bases. Per the germline V gene, CDR1 is MGHRA and CDR2 is YSYEKL. J gave up 6 bases and V 0 bases, and 3 bases lay outside the gene matches. The CDR3 consists of 14 residues. The CDR3 is CASSQDATGDGYTF. DNA for the CDR3: TGCGCCAGCAGCCAAGATGCGACAGGGGATGGCTACACCTTC.

CDR3 sequence reads: CASSKLAGGEKLFF. The DNA of the CDR3 is TGTGCCAGCAGCAAACTAGCGGGAGGGGAAAAACTGTTTTTT. The chain links TRBV25-1 to TRBJ1-4, with D unresolved. Germline V lookup: CDR1 MGHDK, CDR2 SYGVNS. Between the trimmed V and J ends, which lost 6 bases and 8 bases, there was a span of 16 bases. The CDR3 has 14 residues.

This clone was recorded once. This chain joins TRBV11-3 and TRBJ2-7; no clear D. Germline V gene sequence: CDR1 SGHNT, CDR2 YENEEA. The CDR3 is 13 residues long. Trimming stripped 1 base from V and 7 bases from J, with 11 bases between. CDR3 in amino acids: CASSLVMGPEQYF. Here the CDR3 DNA reads TGTGCCAGCAGCTTAGTTATGGGCCCAGAGCAGTACTTC.

V usage is TRBV11-2 and J usage is TRBJ1-2; D unresolved. V shed 4 bases and J shed 4 bases, with 13 bases lying between them. Germline CDR1 and CDR2: SGHAT and FQNNGV. This CDR3 spans 14 amino acids. CDR3 sequence: CASSSRGVRYGYTF. In DNA, the CDR3 is TGTGCCAGCAGCTCCCGAGGAGTCCGCTATGGCTACACCTTC. The entire variable domain, with the rest obtained from reference TRBV11-2 and TRBJ1-2, is as follows: EAGVAQSPRYKIIEKRQSVAFWCNPISGHATLYWYQQILGQGPKLLIQFQNNGVVDDSQLPKDRFSAERLKGVDSTLKIQPAKLEDSAVYLCASSSRGVRYGYTFGSGTRLTVV.

This clone has more than one count but fewer than ten. The rearrangement joins TRBV5-4 to TRBJ2-1, with 9 positions matching TRBD2. Trimming cost V 0 bases and J 6 bases; bases outside gene matches: 7. The length of the CDR3 is 16 residues. Germline loops: CDR1 SGHNT, CDR2 YYREEE (reference sequence). This CDR3 is CASSLDRAGGPNEQFF. CDR3 sequence (DNA): TGTGCCAGCAGCTTGGATCGAGCGGGAGGACCCAATGAGCAGTTCTTC. Full variable domain (missing parts from reference TRBV5-4 and TRBJ2-1): ETGVTQSPTHLIKTRGQQVTLRCSSQSGHNTVSWYQQALGQGPQFIFQYYREEENGRGNFPPRFSGLQFPNYSSELNVNALELDDSALYLCASSLDRAGGPNEQFFGPGTRLTVL.

The gene calls are TRBV7-8 and TRBJ2-2; 10 nucleotides line up with TRBD2. Germline CDR1 SGHVS, CDR2 FQNEAQ. The CDR3 has 17 amino acids. V lost 1 base and J lost 3; bases outside the gene matches: 5. CDR3 residues: CASSLEPLAGDTGELFF. CDR3 DNA: TGTGCCAGCAGCTTAGAACCCCTAGCGGGGGACACCGGGGAGCTGTTTTTT. The full variable domain, completed using reference TRBV7-8 and TRBJ2-2, is GAGVSQSPRYKVAKRGQDVALRCDPISGHVSLFWYQQALGQGPEFLTYFQNEAQLDKSGLPSDRFFAERPEGSVSTLKIQRTQQEDSAVYLCASSLEPLAGDTGELFFGEGSRLTVL.

This chain connects TRBV4-1 to TRBJ1-4; 8 nucleotides match TRBD1. The V gene end was trimmed by 3 bases and the J gene end by 8 bases; junction bases not matched to a gene: 11. This CDR3 has 16 amino acids. Germline CDR1 MGHRA, CDR2 YSYEKL. The CDR3 here is CASSHAPGGVFEKLFF. In nucleotides, the CDR3 is TGCGCCAGCAGCCATGCCCCAGGGGGCGTATTCGAAAAACTGTTTTTT.